A single sample gave rise to the 21 T cell receptor beta chains below, sequenced in a study of blood T cell repertoires in COVID-19. Assay used: immunoSEQ multiplex PCR; TCRdb lists only in-frame clones, some missing. The sample lists some 320,000 clones, more than 70% occurring once. The sequenced sample consisted of peripheral blood. The source is a woman aged 25-40 years who had recovered from COVID-19.

The J gene is TRBJ1-1, the V gene TRBV7-8; TRBD1 matches 8 bases. Germline assignment: CDR1 SGHVS and CDR2 FQNEAQ. The V segment lost 3 bases and the J segment 10 bases; nucleotides outside the gene matches: 10. This CDR3 has 14 amino acids. The CDR3 nucleotides read TGTGCCAGCAGCTTCAACGGACAGGGTGTTCGAGCTTTCTTT. Amino acids: CASSFNGQGVRAFF.

This clone was recorded a few times. The chain has TRBV29-1 and TRBJ2-2, with D possibly TRBD2 on 6 matching bases. CDR1 is SQVTM, CDR2 ANQGSEA, per germline. V was pared by 4 bases and J by 5 bases, with 11 bases between. The CDR3 is made up of 13 amino acids. The DNA for the CDR3 is TGCAGCGTTGCAGGAGGAGGGACCGGGGAGCTGTTTTTT. Translating gives CSVAGGGTGELFF.

The chain employs TRBV20-1 and TRBJ2-6; perhaps TRBD1 as D (6 bases). Germline V gene lookup returns CDR1 DFQATT and CDR2 SNEGSKA (reference sequence). This CDR3 spans 15 amino acids. The V and J ends lost 3 bases and 4 bases respectively, with 13 bases between them. The chain's CDR3 is CSASITGSGANVLTF. CDR3 nucleotide sequence: TGCAGTGCTAGTATAACAGGGTCCGGGGCCAACGTCCTGACTTTC.

The genes are TRBV28 and TRBJ2-5; 14 bases are a match to TRBD2. The CDR3 has 16 residues. Germline V gene data show CDR1 as MDHEN and CDR2 as SYDVKM. V trimming: 6 bases; J trimming: 5 bases; junction bases outside the gene matches: 8. The CDR3 loop reads CASRLRLAGGLETQYF. The CDR3 DNA reads TGTGCCAGCAGATTAAGACTAGCGGGGGGGCTGGAGACCCAGTACTTC.

The rearrangement joins TRBV27 to TRBJ1-2; D is unresolved. The length of the CDR3 is 14 residues. Per germline, CDR1 MNHEY and CDR2 SMNVEV (reference sequence). V was clipped by 6 bases and J by 4 bases, with 15 bases between them. CDR3 DNA: TGTGCCAGCAGGGGCGAAGCGGACGGCTATGGCTACACCTTC. Amino acid sequence: CASRGEADGYGYTF.

J is TRBJ1-2 and V is TRBV7-3, with 9 bases identical to TRBD1. Trimming removed 5 bases from V and 1 base from J; junction bases left unmatched: 5. This CDR3 has 15 residues. Germline V gene sequence: CDR1 SGHTA, CDR2 FQGTGA. The CDR3 region has the DNA TGTGCCAGCAGCCAGGGACAGGGTCTTAACTATGGCTACACCTTC. Protein: CASSQGQGLNYGYTF.

This clone was detected only once. This chain joins TRBV28 and TRBJ2-5; D uncertain. Between the trimmed V and J ends, which lost 5 bases and 2 bases, there was a span of 9 bases. From germline, CDR1 is MDHEN and CDR2 SYDVKM. This CDR3 has 13 residues. The CDR3 loop is CASSDKKQETQYF. CDR3 nucleotide sequence: TGTGCCAGCAGTGACAAGAAACAAGAGACCCAGTACTTC.

CDR3 nucleotide sequence: TGTGCCAGCAGTTTAGCAGACAGCTCGGCTTACAATGAGCAGTTCTTC. It translates to CASSLADSSAYNEQFF. V and J are TRBV27 and TRBJ2-1; possible D gene TRBD1, 5 bases. The CDR3 spans 16 residues. The germline V gene has CDR1 MNHEY and CDR2 SMNVEV (reference sequence). V was cut by 2 bases and J by 4 bases, with 15 bases left in between.

The chain combines TRBV6-5 with TRBJ1-5; the D gene is possibly TRBD1 (5 bases). CDR3 size: 15 residues. The V end lost 2 bases, the J end lost 7 bases, and 15 bases lay between the germline ends. The V gene's germline CDR1 is MNHEY and CDR2 SVGAGI. Here the CDR3 DNA reads TGTGCCAGCAGTTACCCGGCGGGGGATTCACAGCCCCAGCATTTT. Translation: CASSYPAGDSQPQHF.

The V gene is TRBV9, the J gene TRBJ2-1; TRBD2 might be the D (6 bases). The germline V gene has CDR1 SGDLS and CDR2 YYNGEE. The V gene lost 3 bases and the J gene lost 3 bases, with 13 bases spanning the gap. This CDR3 spans 15 amino acids. The CDR3, as DNA: TGTGCCAGCAGCGAACGTCGGGGGATCTACAATGAGCAGTTCTTC. Translated, it gives CASSERRGIYNEQFF.

This clone occurred once. V is TRBV12-5 and J is TRBJ2-7, with TRBD1 matching over 9 bases. V shed 0 bases, J shed 2 bases, and the junction held 17 bases outside the gene matches. CDR3 length: 20 residues. CDR1 is LGHNT, CDR2 FRNRAP, per germline. CDR3 protein: CASGLVSGFNRGPPAYEQYF. CDR3 DNA sequence: TGTGCTAGTGGTTTGGTATCGGGGTTTAACAGGGGGCCCCCCGCCTACGAGCAGTACTTC.

The J gene is TRBJ1-2, the V gene TRBV28; 7 positions agree with TRBD1. CDR1 is MDHEN and CDR2 is SYDVKM in the germline V gene. V lost 6 bases, J lost 6 bases, and 7 bases stayed unmatched. There are 13 residues in the CDR3. In nucleotides, the CDR3 is TGTGCCAGCAGGGGACAGAGGCTGGATGGCTACACCTTC. Its protein is CASRGQRLDGYTF.

The chain joins TRBV5-4 to TRBJ1-2, with D possibly being TRBD1 (5 bases). CDR1 is SGHNT and CDR2 is YYREEE in the germline V gene (reference sequence). The CDR3 loop spans 14 amino acids. The V and J ends lost 2 bases and 8 bases respectively, with 16 bases between them. The CDR3 loop reads CASSFPGGEIGYTF. CDR3 DNA sequence: TGTGCCAGCAGCTTCCCAGGAGGGGAAATAGGCTACACCTTC.

V is TRBV18 and J is TRBJ2-5; D is perhaps TRBD1 (5 bases). CDR3 size: 15 residues. Trimming removed 3 bases at V and 1 base at J, with 12 bases between. Germline values: CDR1 KGHSH, CDR2 LQKENI. The CDR3 sequence is CASSPSGPPQETQYF. Written as DNA, the CDR3 is TGTGCCAGCTCACCGTCAGGGCCCCCCCAAGAGACCCAGTACTTC.

The V gene is TRBV6-5, the J gene TRBJ1-1, with D unresolved. V lost 5 bases and J lost 4, with 14 bases in between. Germline V gives CDR1 MNHEY, CDR2 SVGAGI. The CDR3 has 14 residues. The CDR3 sequence is CASSQLPSGTEAFF. CDR3 coding DNA: TGTGCCAGCAGTCAACTCCCCTCAGGCACTGAAGCTTTCTTT.

The chain uses TRBV19 and TRBJ2-3; D not resolved. CDR3 length equals 16 residues. The V end lost 11 bases, the J end lost 3 bases, and 24 bases lay between the germline ends. Germline CDR1 reads LNHDA; CDR2 reads SQIVND (reference sequence). Here the CDR3 reads CAASSMVNPRTDTQYF. The CDR3 coding sequence is TGTGCCGCTAGTAGTATGGTGAATCCCAGAACAGATACGCAGTATTTT.

This clone was picked up a small number of times. V is TRBV2 and J is TRBJ1-2, with unresolved D. From germline, CDR1 is SNHLY and CDR2 FYNNEI. The germline V and J ends were trimmed by 7 bases and 3 bases, with 18 bases remaining between them. CDR3 length: 15 residues. The CDR3 reads CASTAGEFLYYGYTF. The CDR3 bases are TGTGCCAGCACCGCCGGGGAGTTCCTATACTATGGCTACACCTTC.

This clone is a singleton in its sample. This chain links TRBV5-1 with TRBJ2-7; TRBD1 matches at 8 bases. After removal of 4 bases from V and 1 base from J, the junction contained 1 base not matched to a gene. The CDR3 runs to 13 residues. CDR1 SGHRS and CDR2 YFSETQ come from the germline V gene. CDR3 bases: TGCGCCAGCAGCCGGGACAGGTCCTACGAGCAGTACTTC. Translated: CASSRDRSYEQYF.

The CDR3 is CASSQELNQGANVLTF. CDR3 nucleotide sequence: TGTGCCAGCAGCCAAGAACTGAACCAAGGGGCCAACGTCCTGACTTTC. The V gene is TRBV4-2, the J gene TRBJ2-6; the D is unclear. Trimming shortened V by 0 bases and J by 4 bases, and 10 bases separated the two germline ends. CDR1 LGHNA and CDR2 YNFKEQ come from the germline V gene. There are 16 residues in the CDR3.

This clone was seen a few times. The V gene is TRBV2, the J gene TRBJ1-1, with D uncertain. In germline, CDR1 is SNHLY, CDR2 FYNNEI. V lost 4 bases, J lost 5 bases, and 14 bases lay in between. This CDR3 comprises 14 residues. For the CDR3, the DNA is TGTGCCAGCAGTGTCTCAGGTGGGAGGACTGAAGCTTTCTTT. This sequence encodes CASSVSGGRTEAFF.

The CDR3 sequence: CASSIRASIQYF. CDR3 sequence (DNA): TGTGCCAGTAGTATAAGAGCGAGCATTCAGTACTTC. This chain connects TRBV19 to TRBJ2-4; D call uncertain. CDR3 length: 12 amino acids. The V gene's germline CDR1 is LNHDA and CDR2 SQIVND (reference sequence). With 2 bases removed from V and 9 bases from J, the gap between germline ends came to 8 bases.